Given below is one T cell receptor (beta chain) in context. The data derive from a study of shared clonotypes between healthy human individuals. Germline V gene data show CDR1 as KGHSH and CDR2 as LQKENI. Trimming cost V 3 bases and J 0 bases; bases outside gene matches: 7. CDR3 length equals 18 residues. For every subset, genomic DNA was evenly distributed across several immunoSEQ plates. Produced via immunoSEQ multiplex PCR; TCRdb's table is partial and in-frame only. The sample holds roughly 2.4 million clones, almost 96% seen once. V gene TRBV18 combines with J gene TRBJ2-1; 11 bases are a match to TRBD2. The TCR sequence derives from a man aged 18 to 30 in good health. The material sequenced was naive CD4+ T cells sorted from blood. Subset meaning: CD45RA+ positively selected. This CDR3 is CASSPLLAGGPSYNEQFF. CDR3 coding DNA: TGTGCCAGCTCACCGTTATTAGCGGGGGGGCCCTCCTACAATGAGCAGTTCTTC.